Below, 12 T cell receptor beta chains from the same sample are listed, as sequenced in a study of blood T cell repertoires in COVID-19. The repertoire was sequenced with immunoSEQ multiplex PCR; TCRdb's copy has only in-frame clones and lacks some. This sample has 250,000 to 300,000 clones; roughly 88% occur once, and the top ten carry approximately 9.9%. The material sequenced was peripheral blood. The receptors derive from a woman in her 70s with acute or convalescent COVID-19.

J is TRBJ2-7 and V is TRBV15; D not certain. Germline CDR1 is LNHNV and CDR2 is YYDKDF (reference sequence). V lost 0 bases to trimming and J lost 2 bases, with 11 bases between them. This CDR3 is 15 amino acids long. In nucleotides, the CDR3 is TGTGCCACCAGCAGAGATCGGGTGCGCCCCTACGAGCAGTACTTC. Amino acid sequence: CATSRDRVRPYEQYF.

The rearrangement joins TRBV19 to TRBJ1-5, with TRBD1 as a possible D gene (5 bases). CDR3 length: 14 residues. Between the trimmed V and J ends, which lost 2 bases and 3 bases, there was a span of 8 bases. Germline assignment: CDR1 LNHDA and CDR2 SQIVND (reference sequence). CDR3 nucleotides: TGTGCCAGTAGTATAACAGGCTCCAATCAGCCCCAGCATTTT. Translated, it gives CASSITGSNQPQHF. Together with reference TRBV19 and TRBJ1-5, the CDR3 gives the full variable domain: DGGITQSPKYLFRKEGQNVTLSCEQNLNHDAMYWYRQDPGQGLRLIYYSQIVNDFQKGDIAEGYSVSREKKESFPLTVTSAQKNPTAFYLCASSITGSNQPQHFGDGTRLSIL.

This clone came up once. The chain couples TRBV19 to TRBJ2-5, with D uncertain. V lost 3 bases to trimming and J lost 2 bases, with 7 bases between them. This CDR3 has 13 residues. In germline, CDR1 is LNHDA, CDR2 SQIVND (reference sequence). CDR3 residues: CASSIAGQETQYF. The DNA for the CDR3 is TGTGCCAGTAGTATCGCAGGACAAGAGACCCAGTACTTC.

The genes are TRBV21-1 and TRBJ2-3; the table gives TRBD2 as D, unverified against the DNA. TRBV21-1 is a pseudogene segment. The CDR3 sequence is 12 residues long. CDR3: CASRKAGDTQYF. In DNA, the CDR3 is TGTGCCAGCAGAAAGGCGGGTGATACGCAGTATTTT.

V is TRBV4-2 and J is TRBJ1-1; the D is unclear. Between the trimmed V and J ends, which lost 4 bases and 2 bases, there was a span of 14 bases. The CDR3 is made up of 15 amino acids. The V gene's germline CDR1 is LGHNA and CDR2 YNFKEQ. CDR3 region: CASSPEVGLNTEAFF. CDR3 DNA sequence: TGTGCCAGCAGCCCGGAGGTGGGTCTAAACACTGAAGCTTTCTTT.

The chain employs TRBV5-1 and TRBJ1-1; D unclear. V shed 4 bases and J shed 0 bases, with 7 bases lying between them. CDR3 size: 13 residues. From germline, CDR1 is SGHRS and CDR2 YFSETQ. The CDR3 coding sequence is TGCGCCAGCAGCCAAAATCTGAACACTGAAGCTTTCTTT. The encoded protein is CASSQNLNTEAFF.

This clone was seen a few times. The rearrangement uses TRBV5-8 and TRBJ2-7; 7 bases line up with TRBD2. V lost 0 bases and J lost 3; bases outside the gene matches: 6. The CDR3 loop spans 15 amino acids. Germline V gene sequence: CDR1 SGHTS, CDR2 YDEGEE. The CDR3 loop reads CASSLGGRGVYEQYF. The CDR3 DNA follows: TGTGCCAGCAGCTTGGGCGGACGGGGGGTCTACGAGCAGTACTTC.

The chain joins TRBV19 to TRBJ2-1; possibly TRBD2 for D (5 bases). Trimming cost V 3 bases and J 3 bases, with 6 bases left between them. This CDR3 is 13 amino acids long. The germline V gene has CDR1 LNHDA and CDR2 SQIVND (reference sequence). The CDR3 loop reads CASSIRDYNEQFF. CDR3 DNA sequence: TGTGCCAGTAGTATCCGGGACTACAATGAGCAGTTCTTC.

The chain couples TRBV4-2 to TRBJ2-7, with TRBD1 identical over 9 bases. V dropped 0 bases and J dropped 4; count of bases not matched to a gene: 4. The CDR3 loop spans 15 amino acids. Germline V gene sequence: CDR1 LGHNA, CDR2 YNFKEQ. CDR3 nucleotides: TGTGCCAGCAGCCAAGAGGCGACAGGGGGGTACGAGCAGTACTTC. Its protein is CASSQEATGGYEQYF.

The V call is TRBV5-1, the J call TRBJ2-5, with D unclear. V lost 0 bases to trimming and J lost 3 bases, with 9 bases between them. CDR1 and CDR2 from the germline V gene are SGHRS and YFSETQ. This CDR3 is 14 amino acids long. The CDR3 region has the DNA TGCGCCAGCAGCTTGGCCTACGTTGAAGAGACCCAGTACTTC. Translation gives CASSLAYVEETQYF.

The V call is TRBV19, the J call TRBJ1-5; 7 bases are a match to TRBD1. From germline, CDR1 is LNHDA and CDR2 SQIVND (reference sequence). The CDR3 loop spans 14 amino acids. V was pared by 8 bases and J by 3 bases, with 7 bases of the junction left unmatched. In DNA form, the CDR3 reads TGTGCCAGTGAAAGGGACAGATACAATCAGCCCCAGCATTTT. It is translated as CASERDRYNQPQHF.

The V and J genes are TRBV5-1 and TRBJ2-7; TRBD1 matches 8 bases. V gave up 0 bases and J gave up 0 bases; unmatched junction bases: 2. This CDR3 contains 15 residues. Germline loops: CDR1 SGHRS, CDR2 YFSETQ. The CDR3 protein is CASSLAGQGSYEQYF. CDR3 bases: TGCGCCAGCAGCTTGGCTGGACAGGGCTCCTACGAGCAGTACTTC.